A selection of T cell receptor beta chains follows, all from one sample in a study of blood T cell repertoires in COVID-19. Sequencing was performed with immunoSEQ multiplex PCR; in TCRdb, only in-frame clones are kept and a portion is missing. The table lists approximately 350,000 clones, approximately 92% of them singletons, with 1% in the top ten. The sample consisted of PBMCs or T cells enriched from blood (not recorded which). These receptors were collected from a young man who had recovered from COVID-19. Both conserved end residues are trimmed from each CDR3. D genes are given only for firm matches.

j_call	v_call	d_call	cdr3_length	cdr3_aa
TRBJ2-7	TRBV3-1/TRBV3-2	-	13	ASSSSFSPSYEQY
TRBJ1-6	TRBV5-1	-	12	ASSTTGGNSPLH
TRBJ1-2	TRBV19	TRBD1	13	ASSMGTEFNYGYT
TRBJ1-1	TRBV7-9	-	9	ASSLSLEAF
TRBJ2-6	TRBV10-3	TRBD1	11	ATGVTGANVLT
TRBJ2-1	TRBV5-1	TRBD2	15	ASSSSSGGTSYNEQF
TRBJ1-4	TRBV5-1	-	13	ASRPTATSGEKLF
TRBJ2-1	TRBV14	-	10	ASSQIRNEQF
TRBJ2-7	TRBV10-3	-	11	AISVETSYEQY
TRBJ1-6	TRBV7-2	TRBD1	12	ASSLDGTVSPLH
TRBJ2-2	TRBV7-8	TRBD2	18	ASSLAQTSGYRGGPGELF
TRBJ1-2	TRBV2	-	12	ASSESPLLEGYT
TRBJ2-7	TRBV10-3	-	12	AISARVSGTEQY
TRBJ1-1	TRBV5-6	-	14	ASSTVLDSRRIEAF